What follows is one T cell receptor beta chain and its context. Its antigen is as yet unknown. This specimen belongs to a study of cytomegalovirus exposure and HLA in healthy donors. At the level of the study: HLA-typed donors were the source of around 77 million unique TCRs held in an early data release. Findings of the study overall: There were a few CMV-associated chains whose specificity for CMV antigens was confirmed in vitro. TCR beta V- and J-gene trimming, according to a later analysis, was linked to a missense DCLRE1C variant.

V lost 2 bases and J lost 5, with 11 bases in between. Germline assignment: CDR1 SGHDT and CDR2 YYEEEE. CDR3 length equals 14 residues. The study ran its PCR with 60 Vbeta and 13 Jbeta primers. TCRdb keeps only in-frame clones here, not all; method: immunoSEQ multiplex PCR. The sample lists some 90,000 clones; just under 70% were seen once. Healthy donors of bone marrow made up the group. The material sequenced was PBMCs. The receptor was derived from a man aged 50 to 59 in good health and CMV-seronegative. The chain links TRBV5-6 to TRBJ2-1; D might be TRBD1 (5 bases). The CDR3 coding sequence is TGTGCCAGCAGCTTTGGGGCAGGCCACAATGAGCAGTTCTTC. As protein: CASSFGAGHNEQFF.